This T cell receptor beta chain was sequenced in a study of CD8+ T cells in alopecia areata. Study-level information: Treatment comprised oral tofacitinib, 5 to 10 mg twice daily, in treated patients.

Study results and limitations: With patients, TCR sharing proved less clear than in mice, a difference possibly related to HLA.

This CDR3 contains 18 residues. V was trimmed by 1 base and J by 4 bases, leaving 21 bases between them. Germline V gives CDR1 LGHNA, CDR2 YSLEER. The table lists this clone with a few counts. Its antigen is currently unknown. The authors extracted RNA and reverse transcribed it into cDNA as the sequencing template. TCRdb's table, derived via immunoSEQ multiplex PCR, lists solely in-frame clones and lacks some. The sample consists of 150,000 to 190,000 clones, about 51% of them appearing once. The specimen was CD8+ T cells sorted from blood, collected at week 0. This receptor was obtained from a human donor with alopecia areata. V gene TRBV4-3 combines with J gene TRBJ2-3; either TRBD1 or TRBD2 may supply D (5 bases each). CDR3 sequence (DNA): TGCGCCAGCAGCCAAGGCTCAAGGGGACCGGAGGCTCCAGATACGCAGTATTTT. It translates to CASSQGSRGPEAPDTQYF.